This T cell receptor beta chain comes out of a study of T cell changes during pregnancy in multiple sclerosis. The CDR3 runs 12 residues. Germline lookup yields CDR1 LGHNT and CDR2 FRNRAP. V shed 6 bases, J shed 7 bases, and the junction held 5 bases outside the gene matches. Profiled with immunoSEQ multiplex PCR; TCRdb holds only in-frame clones, not every one. Of 35,000 to 40,000 clones listed, 90% to 95% are singletons. This specimen consisted of CD8+ T cells from peripheral blood mononuclear cells, obtained in the second trimester of pregnancy. V is TRBV12-5 and J is TRBJ1-1, with 7 nucleotides matching TRBD1. This TCR derives from a female donor with multiple sclerosis, enrolled in a pregnancy study. CDR3 residues: CASGVQGIEAFF. Written as DNA, the CDR3 is TGTGCTAGTGGAGTACAGGGGATTGAAGCTTTCTTT. Variable domain in full (rest from reference TRBV12-5 and TRBJ1-1): DARVTQTPRHKVTEMGQEVTMRCQPILGHNTVFWYRQTMMQGLELLAYFRNRAPLDDSGMPKDRFSAEMPDATLATLKIQPSEPRDSAVYFCASGVQGIEAFFGQGTRLTVV.